These T cell receptor beta chains were read from a single sample in a study of blood T cell repertoires in COVID-19. Data came from immunoSEQ multiplex PCR; TCRdb stores just in-frame clones and leaves some out. The sample has around 68,000 clones; approximately 79% are singletons. Sequencing used peripheral blood. The receptors stem from a woman in her forties or fifties with acute or convalescent COVID-19. Each CDR3 is given with its conserved first and last residue. D genes are given only for firm matches. The size of a clone is reported for some rows only, either as once, few or many, or as a class for expanded clones.

abundance: .
j_gene: TRBJ2-5
d_gene: TRBD2
v_gene: TRBV27
CDR3nt: TGTGCCAGCAGTCCTACTAGCGGACGGGAGACCCAGTACTTC
CDR3aa: CASSPTSGRETQYF

abundance: .
j_gene: TRBJ2-1
d_gene: .
v_gene: TRBV15
CDR3nt: TGTGCCACCAGCTTCACGCTCAGGGATGGTGTTGACAATGAGCAGTTCTTC
CDR3aa: CATSFTLRDGVDNEQFF

abundance: medium-sized
j_gene: TRBJ1-2
d_gene: .
v_gene: TRBV6-6
CDR3nt: TGTGCCAGCAGTTACTCGGGGGGGGAAGCCTATGGCTACACCTTC
CDR3aa: CASSYSGGEAYGYTF

abundance: .
j_gene: TRBJ1-1
d_gene: .
v_gene: TRBV3-1/TRBV3-2
CDR3nt: TGTGCCAGCAGCCTACAGGGAACCCTTATTAACACTGAAGCTTTCTTT
CDR3aa: CASSLQGTLINTEAFF

abundance: few
j_gene: TRBJ1-4
d_gene: .
v_gene: TRBV19
CDR3nt: TGTGCCAGTAGTATTAGGCAGGGGTCGGGTATTGAAAAACTGTTTTTT
CDR3aa: CASSIRQGSGIEKLFF

abundance: .
j_gene: TRBJ2-2
d_gene: .
v_gene: TRBV2
CDR3nt: TGTGCCAGCAGTGTGGTGCGGGGGAACACCGGGGAGCTGTTTTTT
CDR3aa: CASSVVRGNTGELFF

abundance: few
j_gene: TRBJ2-2
d_gene: .
v_gene: TRBV6-5
CDR3nt: TGTGCCAGCAGACAGGGACCCACCGGGGAGCTGTTTTTT
CDR3aa: CASRQGPTGELFF

abundance: .
j_gene: TRBJ2-1
d_gene: .
v_gene: TRBV7-9
CDR3nt: TGTGCCAGCAGCTTTTCTTTCGGTAGTGAGCAGTTCTTC
CDR3aa: CASSFSFGSEQFF

abundance: .
j_gene: TRBJ1-5
d_gene: .
v_gene: TRBV19
CDR3nt: TGTGCCAGTAGTTCACCCCGACAGAGTAGCAATCAGCCCCAGCATTTT
CDR3aa: CASSSPRQSSNQPQHF

abundance: .
j_gene: TRBJ1-2
d_gene: TRBD1
v_gene: TRBV5-4
CDR3nt: TGTGCCAGCAGCGGAGACAGGGGGTTGCGCTACACCTTC
CDR3aa: CASSGDRGLRYTF

abundance: .
j_gene: TRBJ1-1
d_gene: .
v_gene: TRBV2
CDR3nt: TGTGCCAGCAGGCAGGAAATCACTGAAGCTTTCTTT
CDR3aa: CASRQEITEAFF

abundance: .
j_gene: TRBJ1-2
d_gene: .
v_gene: TRBV2
CDR3nt: TGTGCCAGCAGTGACCCTTATGGCTACACCTTC
CDR3aa: CASSDPYGYTF

abundance: .
j_gene: TRBJ2-7
d_gene: .
v_gene: TRBV6-5
CDR3nt: TGTGCCAGCAGTTACTCAGGACAAGAGCAGTACTTC
CDR3aa: CASSYSGQEQYF

abundance: once
j_gene: TRBJ2-5
d_gene: .
v_gene: TRBV29-1
CDR3nt: TGCAGCGTTTGGTTGGCGACAGTCGGTACACAGACCCAGTACTTC
CDR3aa: CSVWLATVGTQTQYF

abundance: .
j_gene: TRBJ2-1
d_gene: TRBD2
v_gene: TRBV27
CDR3nt: TGTGCCAGCAGTGGACTAGCCGACAATGAGCAGTTCTTC
CDR3aa: CASSGLADNEQFF

abundance: medium-sized
j_gene: TRBJ2-7
d_gene: TRBD2
v_gene: TRBV6-5
CDR3nt: TGTGCCAGCAGTTACGACGGACTAGCGGGTTTCTACGAGCAGTACTTC
CDR3aa: CASSYDGLAGFYEQYF

abundance: once
j_gene: TRBJ2-1
d_gene: .
v_gene: TRBV5-4
CDR3nt: TGTGCCAGCAGCACTAAATATGAGCAGTTCTTC
CDR3aa: CASSTKYEQFF

abundance: .
j_gene: TRBJ2-7
d_gene: TRBD2
v_gene: TRBV3-1/TRBV3-2
CDR3nt: TGTGCCAGCAGCCAAGTCTCCCTAGCGGAAGTCTACGAGCAGTACTTC
CDR3aa: CASSQVSLAEVYEQYF

abundance: .
j_gene: TRBJ1-1
d_gene: .
v_gene: TRBV19
CDR3nt: TGTGCCAGTAGTATCACGAGAGACACTGAAGCTTTCTTT
CDR3aa: CASSITRDTEAFF

abundance: .
j_gene: TRBJ2-2
d_gene: .
v_gene: TRBV19
CDR3nt: TGTGCCAGTACCGATCGGGGGGCCGCCGGGGAGCTGTTTTTT
CDR3aa: CASTDRGAAGELFF